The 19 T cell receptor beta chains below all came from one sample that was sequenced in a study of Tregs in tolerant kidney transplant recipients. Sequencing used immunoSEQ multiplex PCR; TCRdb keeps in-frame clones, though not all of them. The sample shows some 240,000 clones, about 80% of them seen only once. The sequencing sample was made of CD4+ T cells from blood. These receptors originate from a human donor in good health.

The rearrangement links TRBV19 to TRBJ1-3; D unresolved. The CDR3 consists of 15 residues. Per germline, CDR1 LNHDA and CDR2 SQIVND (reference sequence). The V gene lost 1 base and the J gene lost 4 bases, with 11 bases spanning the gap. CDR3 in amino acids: CASSIGRGPGNTIYF. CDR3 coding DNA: TGTGCCAGTAGTATAGGTCGGGGTCCCGGAAACACCATATATTTT.

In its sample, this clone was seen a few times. CDR3 in DNA: TGTGCCAGCAGCGCGGACAGGGAAGAAAAACTGTTTTTT. This encodes CASSADREEKLFF. V is TRBV27 and J is TRBJ1-4, with TRBD1 matching over 8 bases. The germline gives CDR1 MNHEY, CDR2 SMNVEV (reference sequence). The V and J ends lost 6 bases and 8 bases, in that order; junction bases with no gene match: 5. The CDR3 is 13 amino acids.

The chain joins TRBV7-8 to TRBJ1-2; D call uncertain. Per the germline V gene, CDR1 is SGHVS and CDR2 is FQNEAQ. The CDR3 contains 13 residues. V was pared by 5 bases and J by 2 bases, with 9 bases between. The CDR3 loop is CASSTGQNYGYTF. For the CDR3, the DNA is TGTGCCAGCAGCACGGGCCAGAACTATGGCTACACCTTC. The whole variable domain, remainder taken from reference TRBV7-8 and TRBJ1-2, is GAGVSQSPRYKVAKRGQDVALRCDPISGHVSLFWYQQALGQGPEFLTYFQNEAQLDKSGLPSDRFFAERPEGSVSTLKIQRTQQEDSAVYLCASSTGQNYGYTFGSGTRLTVV.

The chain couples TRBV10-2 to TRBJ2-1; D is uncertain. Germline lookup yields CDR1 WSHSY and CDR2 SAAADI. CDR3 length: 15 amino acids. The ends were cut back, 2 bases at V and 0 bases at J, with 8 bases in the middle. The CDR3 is CASSEKGSSYNEQFF. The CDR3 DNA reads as TGCGCCAGCAGTGAGAAGGGAAGCTCCTACAATGAGCAGTTCTTC.

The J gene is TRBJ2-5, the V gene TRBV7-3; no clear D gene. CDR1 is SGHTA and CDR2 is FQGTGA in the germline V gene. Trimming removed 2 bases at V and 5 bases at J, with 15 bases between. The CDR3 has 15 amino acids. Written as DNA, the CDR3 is TGTGCCAGCAGCTTAGGGCCCACCAATGTTGAGACCCAGTACTTC. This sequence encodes CASSLGPTNVETQYF.

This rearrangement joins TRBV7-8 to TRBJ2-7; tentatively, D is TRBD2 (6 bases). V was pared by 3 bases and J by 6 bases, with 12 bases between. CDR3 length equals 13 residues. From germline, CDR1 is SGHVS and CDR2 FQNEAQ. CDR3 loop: CASSLRAGFEQYF. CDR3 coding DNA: TGTGCCAGCAGCTTGCGGGCGGGATTCGAGCAGTACTTC.

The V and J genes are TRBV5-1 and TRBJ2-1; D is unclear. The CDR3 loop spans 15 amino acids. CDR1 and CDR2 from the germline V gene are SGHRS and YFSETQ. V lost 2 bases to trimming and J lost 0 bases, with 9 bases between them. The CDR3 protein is CASSFVQSSYNEQFF. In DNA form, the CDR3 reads TGCGCCAGCAGCTTTGTCCAGAGCTCCTACAATGAGCAGTTCTTC. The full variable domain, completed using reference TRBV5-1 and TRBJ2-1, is KAGVTQTPRYLIKTRGQQVTLSCSPISGHRSVSWYQQTPGQGLQFLFEYFSETQRNKGNFPGRFSGRQFSNSRSEMNVSTLELGDSALYLCASSFVQSSYNEQFFGPGTRLTVL.

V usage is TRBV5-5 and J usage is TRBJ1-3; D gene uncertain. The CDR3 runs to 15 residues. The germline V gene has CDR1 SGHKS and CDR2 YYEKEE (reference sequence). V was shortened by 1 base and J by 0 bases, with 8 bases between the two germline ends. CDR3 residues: CASSLSVTSGNTIYF. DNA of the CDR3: TGTGCCAGCAGCTTGTCCGTGACCTCTGGAAACACCATATATTTT.

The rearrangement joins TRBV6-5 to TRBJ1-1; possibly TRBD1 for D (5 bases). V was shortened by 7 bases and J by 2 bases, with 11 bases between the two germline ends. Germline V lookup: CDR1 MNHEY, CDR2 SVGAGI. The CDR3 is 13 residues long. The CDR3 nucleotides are TGTGCCAGCAAAAACCAGGGAAACACTGAAGCTTTCTTT. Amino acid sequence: CASKNQGNTEAFF.

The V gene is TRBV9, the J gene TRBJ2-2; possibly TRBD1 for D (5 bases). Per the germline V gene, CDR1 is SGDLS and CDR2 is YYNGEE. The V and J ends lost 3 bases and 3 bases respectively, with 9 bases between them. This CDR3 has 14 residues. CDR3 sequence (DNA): TGTGCCAGCAGCGCCGGACATCACACCGGGGAGCTGTTTTTT. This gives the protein CASSAGHHTGELFF.

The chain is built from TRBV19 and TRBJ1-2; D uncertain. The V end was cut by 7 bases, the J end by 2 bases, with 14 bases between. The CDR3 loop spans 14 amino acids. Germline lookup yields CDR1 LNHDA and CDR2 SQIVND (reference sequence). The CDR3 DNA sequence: TGTGCCAGTAACGAAGGCGACGGGAACTATGGCTACACCTTC. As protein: CASNEGDGNYGYTF.

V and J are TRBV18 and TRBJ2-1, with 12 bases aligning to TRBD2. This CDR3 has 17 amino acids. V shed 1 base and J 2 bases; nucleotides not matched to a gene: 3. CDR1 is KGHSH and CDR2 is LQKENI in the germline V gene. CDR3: CASSPQLAGGTYNEQFF. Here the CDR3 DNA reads TGTGCCAGCTCACCACAACTAGCGGGGGGTACCTACAATGAGCAGTTCTTC.

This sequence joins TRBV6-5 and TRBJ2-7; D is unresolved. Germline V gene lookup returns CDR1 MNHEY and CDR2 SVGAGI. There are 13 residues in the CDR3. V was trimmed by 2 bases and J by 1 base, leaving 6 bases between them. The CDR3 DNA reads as TGTGCCAGCAGTTACATGGGATCCTACGAGCAGTACTTC. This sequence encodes CASSYMGSYEQYF.

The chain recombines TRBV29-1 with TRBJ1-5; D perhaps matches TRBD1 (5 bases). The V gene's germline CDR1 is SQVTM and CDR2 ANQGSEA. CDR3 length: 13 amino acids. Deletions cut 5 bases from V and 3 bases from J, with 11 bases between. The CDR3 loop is CSVSRDYNQPQHF. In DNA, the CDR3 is TGCAGCGTTTCCAGGGATTACAATCAGCCCCAGCATTTT.

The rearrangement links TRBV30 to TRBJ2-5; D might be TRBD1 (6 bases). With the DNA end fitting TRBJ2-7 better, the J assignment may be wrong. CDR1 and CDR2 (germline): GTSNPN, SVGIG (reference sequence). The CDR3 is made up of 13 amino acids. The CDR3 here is CAWKGRGGYEQYF. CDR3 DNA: TGTGCCTGGAAGGGCCGAGGGGGTTACGAGCAGTACTTC.

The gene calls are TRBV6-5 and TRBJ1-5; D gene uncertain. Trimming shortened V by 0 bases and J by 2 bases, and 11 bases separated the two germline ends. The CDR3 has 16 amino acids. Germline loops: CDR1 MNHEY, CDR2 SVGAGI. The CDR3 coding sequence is TGTGCCAGCAGTTACTCGACCGGCTTGGGCAATCAGCCCCAGCATTTT. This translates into CASSYSTGLGNQPQHF.

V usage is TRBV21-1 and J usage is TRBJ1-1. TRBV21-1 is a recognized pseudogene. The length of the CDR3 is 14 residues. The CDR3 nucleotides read TGTGCCAGCAGCAAGGGTCCTGGGAACACTGAAGCTTTCTTT. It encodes CASSKGPGNTEAFF.

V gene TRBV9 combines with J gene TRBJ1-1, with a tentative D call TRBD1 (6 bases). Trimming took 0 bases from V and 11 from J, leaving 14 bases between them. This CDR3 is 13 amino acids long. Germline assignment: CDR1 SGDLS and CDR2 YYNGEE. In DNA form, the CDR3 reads TGTGCCAGCAGCGTAGGCTGGGGGGCGATGGCTTTCTTT. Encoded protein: CASSVGWGAMAFF.

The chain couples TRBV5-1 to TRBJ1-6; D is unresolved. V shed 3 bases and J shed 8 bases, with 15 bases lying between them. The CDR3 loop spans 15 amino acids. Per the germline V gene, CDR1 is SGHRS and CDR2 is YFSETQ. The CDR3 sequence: CASSSSPGPDSPLHF. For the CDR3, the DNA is TGCGCCAGCAGCTCGTCCCCTGGACCAGATTCACCCCTCCACTTT.